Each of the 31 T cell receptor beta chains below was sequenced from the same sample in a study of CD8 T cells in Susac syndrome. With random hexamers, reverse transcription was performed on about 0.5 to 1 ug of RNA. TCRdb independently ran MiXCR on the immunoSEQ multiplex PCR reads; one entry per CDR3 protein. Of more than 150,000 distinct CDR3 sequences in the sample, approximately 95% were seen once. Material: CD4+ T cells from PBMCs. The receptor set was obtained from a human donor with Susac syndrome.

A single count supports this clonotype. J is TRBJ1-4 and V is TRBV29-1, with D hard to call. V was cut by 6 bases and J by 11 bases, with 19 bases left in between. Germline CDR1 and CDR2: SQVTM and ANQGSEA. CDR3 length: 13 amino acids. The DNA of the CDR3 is TGCAGCGTAACCCCTGGAGTAGGAGGGAAACTGTTTTTT. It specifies CSVTPGVGGKLFF. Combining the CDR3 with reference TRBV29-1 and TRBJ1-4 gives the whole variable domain SAVISQKPSRDICQRGTSLTIQCQVDSQVTMMFWYRQQPGQSLTLIATANQGSEATYESGFVIDKFPISRPNLTFSTLTVSNMSPEDSSIYLCSVTPGVGGKLFFGSGTQLSVL.

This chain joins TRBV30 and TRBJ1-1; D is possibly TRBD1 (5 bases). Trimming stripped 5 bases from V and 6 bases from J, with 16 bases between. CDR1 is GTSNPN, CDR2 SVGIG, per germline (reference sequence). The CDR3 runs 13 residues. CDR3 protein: CAWDRGGGAEAFF. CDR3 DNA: TGTGCCTGGGACCGTGGTGGAGGGGCTGAAGCTTTCTTT. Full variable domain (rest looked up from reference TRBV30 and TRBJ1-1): SQTIHQWPATLVQPVGSPLSLECTVEGTSNPNLYWYRQAAGRGLQLLFYSVGIGQISSEVPQNLSASRPQDRQFILSSKKLLLSDSGFYLCAWDRGGGAEAFFGQGTRLTVV.

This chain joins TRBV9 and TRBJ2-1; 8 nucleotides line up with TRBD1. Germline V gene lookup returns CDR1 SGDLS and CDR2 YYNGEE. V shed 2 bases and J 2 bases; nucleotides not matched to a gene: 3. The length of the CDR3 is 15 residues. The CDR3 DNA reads TGTGCCAGCAGCGTCCTGGGACAGGCCTACAATGAGCAGTTCTTC. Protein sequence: CASSVLGQAYNEQFF.

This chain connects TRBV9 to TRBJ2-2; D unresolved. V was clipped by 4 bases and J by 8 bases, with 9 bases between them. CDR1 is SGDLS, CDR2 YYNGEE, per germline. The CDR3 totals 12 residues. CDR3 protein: CASSPPSGELFF. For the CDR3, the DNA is TGTGCCAGCAGCCCACCTTCAGGGGAGCTGTTTTTT.

The CDR3 region is CAWSPQETQYF. CDR3 nucleotides: TGTGCCTGGAGTCCGCAAGAGACCCAGTACTTC. J is TRBJ2-5 and V is TRBV30; D gene ambiguous. The CDR3 is 11 amino acids. V lost 2 bases, J lost 2 bases, and 3 bases lay in between. CDR1 and CDR2 from the germline V gene are GTSNPN and SVGIG (reference sequence).

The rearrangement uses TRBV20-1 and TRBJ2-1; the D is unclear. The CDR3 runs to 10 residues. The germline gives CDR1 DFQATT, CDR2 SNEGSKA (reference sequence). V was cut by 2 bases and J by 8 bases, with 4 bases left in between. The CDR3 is CSARYDEQFF. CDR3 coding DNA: TGCAGTGCTAGATACGATGAGCAGTTCTTC.

The CDR3 DNA is TGTGCCAGCAGTTTGAGGCGTAGCTCTGGGGCCAACGTCCTGACTTTC. Translation gives CASSLRRSSGANVLTF. This chain joins TRBV12-3 or TRBV12-4 and TRBJ2-6; D is undetermined. Trimming took off 3 bases at V and 0 bases at J, with 9 bases between the two ends. CDR3 length equals 16 residues.

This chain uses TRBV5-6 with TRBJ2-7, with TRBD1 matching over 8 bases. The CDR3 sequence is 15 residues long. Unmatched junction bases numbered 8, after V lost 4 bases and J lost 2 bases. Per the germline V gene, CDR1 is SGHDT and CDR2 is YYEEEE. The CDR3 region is CASSAWDRMTYEQYF. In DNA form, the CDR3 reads TGTGCCAGCAGCGCCTGGGACAGGATGACCTACGAGCAGTACTTC.

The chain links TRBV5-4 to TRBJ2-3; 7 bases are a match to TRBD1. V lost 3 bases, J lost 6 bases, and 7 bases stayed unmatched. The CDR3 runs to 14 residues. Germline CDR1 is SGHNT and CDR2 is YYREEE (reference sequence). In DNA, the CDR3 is TGTGCCAGCAGCTCGAGGGGGCGGGCGGATACGCAGTATTTT. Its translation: CASSSRGRADTQYF. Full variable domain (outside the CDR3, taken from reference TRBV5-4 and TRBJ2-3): ETGVTQSPTHLIKTRGQQVTLRCSSQSGHNTVSWYQQALGQGPQFIFQYYREEENGRGNFPPRFSGLQFPNYSSELNVNALELDDSALYLCASSSRGRADTQYFGPGTRLTVL.

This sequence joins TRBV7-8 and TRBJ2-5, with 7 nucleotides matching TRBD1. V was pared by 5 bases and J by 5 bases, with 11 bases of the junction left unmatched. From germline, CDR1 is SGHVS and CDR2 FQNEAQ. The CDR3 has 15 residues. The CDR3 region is CASSDDRESGETQYF. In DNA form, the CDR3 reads TGTGCCAGCAGCGATGACAGGGAGTCTGGGGAGACCCAGTACTTC.

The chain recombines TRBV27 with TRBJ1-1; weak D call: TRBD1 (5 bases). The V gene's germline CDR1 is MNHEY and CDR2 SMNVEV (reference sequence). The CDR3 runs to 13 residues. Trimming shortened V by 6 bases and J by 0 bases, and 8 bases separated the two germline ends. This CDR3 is CASRWDLNTEAFF. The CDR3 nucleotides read TGTGCCAGCAGGTGGGACCTGAACACTGAAGCTTTCTTT.

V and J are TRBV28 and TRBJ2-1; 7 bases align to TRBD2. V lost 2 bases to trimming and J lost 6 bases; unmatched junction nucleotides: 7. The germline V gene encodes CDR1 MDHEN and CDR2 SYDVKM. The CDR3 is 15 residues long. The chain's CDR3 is CASSLAGVSSNEQFF. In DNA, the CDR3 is TGTGCCAGCAGTTTAGCGGGAGTATCAAGCAATGAGCAGTTCTTC. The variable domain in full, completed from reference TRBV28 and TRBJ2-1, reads DVKVTQSSRYLVKRTGEKVFLECVQDMDHENMFWYRQDPGLGLRLIYFSYDVKMKEKGDIPEGYSVSREKKERFSLILESASTNQTSMYLCASSLAGVSSNEQFFGPGTRLTVL.

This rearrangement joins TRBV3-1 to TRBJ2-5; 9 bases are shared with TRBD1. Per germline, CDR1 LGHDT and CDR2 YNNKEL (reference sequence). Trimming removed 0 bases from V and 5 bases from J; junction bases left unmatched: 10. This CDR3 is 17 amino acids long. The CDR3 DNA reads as TGTGCCAGCAGCCAAGAGGGAGGGACAGGGCGTAGGGAGACCCAGTACTTC. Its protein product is CASSQEGGTGRRETQYF.

The CDR3 loop reads CASRIDSYEQYF. CDR3 nucleotide sequence: TGTGCCAGCAGAATTGACTCCTACGAGCAGTACTTC. The chain is built from TRBV2 and TRBJ2-7, with unresolved D. The CDR3 runs to 12 residues. From germline, CDR1 is SNHLY and CDR2 FYNNEI. Trimming shortened V by 6 bases and J by 0 bases, and 6 bases separated the two germline ends. The full variable domain, its missing parts supplied by reference TRBV2 and TRBJ2-7, is EPEVTQTPSHQVTQMGQEVILRCVPISNHLYFYWYRQILGQKVEFLVSFYNNEISEKSEIFDDQFSVERPDGSNFTLKIRSTKLEDSAMYFCASRIDSYEQYFGPGTRLTVT.

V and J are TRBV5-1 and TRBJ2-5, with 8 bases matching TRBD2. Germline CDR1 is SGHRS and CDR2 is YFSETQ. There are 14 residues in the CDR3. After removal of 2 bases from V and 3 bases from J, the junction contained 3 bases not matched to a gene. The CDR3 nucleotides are TGCGCCAGCAGCTTCATGACTAGCGAAGAGACCCAGTACTTC. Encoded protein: CASSFMTSEETQYF.

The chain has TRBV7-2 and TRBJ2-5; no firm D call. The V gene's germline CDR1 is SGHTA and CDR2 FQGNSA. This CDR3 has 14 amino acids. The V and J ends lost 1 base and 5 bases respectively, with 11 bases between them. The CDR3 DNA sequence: TGTGCCAGCAGCTTAGTTCTTGCCTTTGAGACCCAGTACTTC. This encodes CASSLVLAFETQYF.

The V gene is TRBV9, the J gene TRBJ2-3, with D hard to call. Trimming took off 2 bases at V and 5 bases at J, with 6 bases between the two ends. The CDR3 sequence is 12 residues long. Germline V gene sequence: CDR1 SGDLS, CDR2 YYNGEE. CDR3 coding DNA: TGTGCCAGCAGCGTCACAGAAGATACGCAGTATTTT. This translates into CASSVTEDTQYF.

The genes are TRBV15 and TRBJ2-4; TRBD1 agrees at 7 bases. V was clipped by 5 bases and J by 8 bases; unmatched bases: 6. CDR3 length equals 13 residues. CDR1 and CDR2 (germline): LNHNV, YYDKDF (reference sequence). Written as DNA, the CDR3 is TGTGCCACCAGCCGCAACCAGGGGGACATTCAGTACTTC. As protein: CATSRNQGDIQYF.

CDR3 loop: CASSFRDHGYTF. The DNA for the CDR3 is TGTGCCAGCAGTTTCAGGGACCATGGCTACACCTTC. The rearrangement links TRBV12-3 or TRBV12-4 to TRBJ1-2; D might be TRBD1 (5 bases). This CDR3 is 12 amino acids long. Trimming removed 3 bases from V and 6 bases from J, with 8 bases in between.

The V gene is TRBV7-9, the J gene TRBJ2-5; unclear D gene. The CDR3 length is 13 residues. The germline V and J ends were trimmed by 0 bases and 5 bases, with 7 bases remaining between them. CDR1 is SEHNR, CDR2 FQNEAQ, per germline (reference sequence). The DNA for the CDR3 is TGTGCCAGCAGCTTAGCGATCCAGGAGACCCAGTACTTC. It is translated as CASSLAIQETQYF.

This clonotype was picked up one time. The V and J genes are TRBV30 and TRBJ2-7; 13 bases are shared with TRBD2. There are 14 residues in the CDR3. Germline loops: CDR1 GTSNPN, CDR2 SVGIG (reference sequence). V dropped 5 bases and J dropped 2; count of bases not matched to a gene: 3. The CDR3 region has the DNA TGTGCCTGGCGACTAGCGGGAGGCGCCTACGAGCAGTACTTC. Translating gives CAWRLAGGAYEQYF.

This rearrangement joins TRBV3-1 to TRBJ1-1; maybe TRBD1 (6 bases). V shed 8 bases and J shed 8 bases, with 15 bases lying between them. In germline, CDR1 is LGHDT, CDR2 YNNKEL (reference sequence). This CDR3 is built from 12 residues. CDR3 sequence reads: CASWTGRGEAFF. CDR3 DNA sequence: TGTGCCAGCTGGACGGGAAGGGGGGAAGCTTTCTTT.

The CDR3 reads CASQQGAEIYNEQFF. The CDR3 coding sequence is TGTGCCAGCCAACAGGGAGCGGAGATCTACAATGAGCAGTTCTTC. This chain links TRBV27 with TRBJ2-1; a weak D match, TRBD1 (6 bases). The V and J ends lost 8 bases and 3 bases respectively, with 17 bases between them. This CDR3 is 15 amino acids long. CDR1 and CDR2 from the germline V gene are MNHEY and SMNVEV (reference sequence).

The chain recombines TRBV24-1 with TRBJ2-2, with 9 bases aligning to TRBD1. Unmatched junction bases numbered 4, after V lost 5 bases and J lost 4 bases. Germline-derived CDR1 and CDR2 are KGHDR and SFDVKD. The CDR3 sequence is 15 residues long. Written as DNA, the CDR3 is TGTGCCACCAGTGCGGGGACAGGGTCCACCGGGGAGCTGTTTTTT. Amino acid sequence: CATSAGTGSTGELFF.

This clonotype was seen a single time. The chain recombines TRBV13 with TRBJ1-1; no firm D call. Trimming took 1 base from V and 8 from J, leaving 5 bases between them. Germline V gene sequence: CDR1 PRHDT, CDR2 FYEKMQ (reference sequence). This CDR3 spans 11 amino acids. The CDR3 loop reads CASSLVQEAFF. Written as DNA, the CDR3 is TGTGCCAGCAGCTTAGTACAGGAAGCTTTCTTT.

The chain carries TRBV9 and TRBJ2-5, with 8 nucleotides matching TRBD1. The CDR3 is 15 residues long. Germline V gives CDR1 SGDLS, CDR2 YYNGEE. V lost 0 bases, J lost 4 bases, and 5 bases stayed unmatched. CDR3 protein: CASSVAFGQGETQYF. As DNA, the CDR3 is TGTGCCAGCAGCGTAGCATTCGGACAGGGAGAGACCCAGTACTTC.

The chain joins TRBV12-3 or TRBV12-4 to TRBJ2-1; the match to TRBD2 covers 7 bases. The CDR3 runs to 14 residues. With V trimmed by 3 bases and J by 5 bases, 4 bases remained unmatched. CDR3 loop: CASSFALAHNEQFF. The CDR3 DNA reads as TGTGCCAGCAGTTTCGCACTAGCGCACAATGAGCAGTTCTTC.

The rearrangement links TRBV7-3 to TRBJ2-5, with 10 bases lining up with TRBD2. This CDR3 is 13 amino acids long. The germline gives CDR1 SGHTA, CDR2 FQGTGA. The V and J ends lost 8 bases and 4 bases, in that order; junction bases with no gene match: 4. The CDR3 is CASQASGGETQYF. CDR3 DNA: TGTGCCAGCCAAGCTAGCGGGGGAGAGACCCAGTACTTC.

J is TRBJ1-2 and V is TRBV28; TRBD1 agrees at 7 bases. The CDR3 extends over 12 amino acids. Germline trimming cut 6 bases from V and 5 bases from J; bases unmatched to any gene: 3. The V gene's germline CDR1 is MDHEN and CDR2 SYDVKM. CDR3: CASSIQGYGYTF. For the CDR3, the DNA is TGTGCCAGCAGCATACAGGGGTATGGCTACACCTTC.

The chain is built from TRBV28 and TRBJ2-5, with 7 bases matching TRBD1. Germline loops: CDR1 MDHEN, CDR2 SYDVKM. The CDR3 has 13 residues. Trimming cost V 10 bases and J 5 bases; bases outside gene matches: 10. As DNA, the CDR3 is TGTGCCACCCACAGGGGTTGGTGGGAGACCCAGTACTTC. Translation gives CATHRGWWETQYF.

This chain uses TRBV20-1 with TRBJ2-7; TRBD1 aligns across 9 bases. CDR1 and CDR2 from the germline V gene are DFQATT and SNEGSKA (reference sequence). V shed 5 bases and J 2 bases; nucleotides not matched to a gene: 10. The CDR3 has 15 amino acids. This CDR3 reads CSARGGGTGTYEQYV. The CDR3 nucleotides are TGCAGTGCTCGAGGGGGGGGGACAGGGACCTACGAGCAGTACGTC.